The 22 T cell receptor beta chains listed next were all sequenced from one sample in a study of blood T cell repertoires in COVID-19. Sequencing was performed with immunoSEQ multiplex PCR; in TCRdb, only in-frame clones are kept and a portion is missing. The sample holds some 220,000 clones, roughly 81% seen once. The specimen was peripheral blood. These receptors came from a man in his forties or fifties with acute or convalescent COVID-19.

The genes are TRBV6-5 and TRBJ1-6; 11 bases fit TRBD1. The CDR3 contains 16 residues. From germline, CDR1 is MNHEY and CDR2 SVGAGI. V shed 4 bases and J 6 bases; nucleotides not matched to a gene: 5. The CDR3, as DNA: TGTGCCAGCAGTTCGGACAGGGGGCGCATTAATTCACCCCTCCACTTT. Its protein is CASSSDRGRINSPLHF.

V usage is TRBV10-1 and J usage is TRBJ2-7; TRBD2 matches at 11 bases. The CDR3 loop spans 16 amino acids. V was clipped by 4 bases and J by 12 bases; unmatched bases: 17. CDR1 WNHNN and CDR2 SYGVQD come from the germline V gene (reference sequence). CDR3 amino acids: CASSGSTSGASSTPYF. The CDR3 nucleotides are TGCGCCAGCAGTGGTTCGACTAGCGGGGCCTCCTCTACTCCGTACTTC.

The CDR3 nucleotides are TGTGCCAGCAGCCCAGAAGAAGGACAGGCGGAGACCCAGTACTTC. This encodes CASSPEEGQAETQYF. The chain uses TRBV6-5 and TRBJ2-5; 7 bases agree with TRBD1. The CDR3 runs to 15 residues. Unmatched junction bases numbered 12, after V lost 6 bases and J lost 5 bases. Germline values: CDR1 MNHEY, CDR2 SVGAGI.

The CDR3 coding sequence is TGCGCCAGCAGCCAATATGCGGGAGTTCCGAGCTCCTACGAGCAGTACTTC. Its translation is CASSQYAGVPSSYEQYF. V is TRBV4-1 and J is TRBJ2-7, with 7 nucleotides matching TRBD2. The J segment lost 0 bases and the V segment lost 2 bases, leaving 10 bases of the junction unmatched. This CDR3 is 17 amino acids long. CDR1 MGHRA and CDR2 YSYEKL come from the germline V gene.

V gene TRBV12-3 or TRBV12-4 combines with J gene TRBJ1-4; D possibly corresponds to TRBD1 (5 bases). CDR3 length: 12 residues. Trimming cost V 3 bases and J 17 bases, with 16 bases left between them. CDR3 in DNA: TGTGCCAGCAGTTTGTTAGGGGCTGTCGCCTTTTTT. Translated, it gives CASSLLGAVAFF.

With regard to this clone: At the DNA level, this CDR3 is encoded by other sequences in the same sample as well. V gene TRBV4-1 combines with J gene TRBJ1-1, with D uncertain. Trimming shortened V by 0 bases and J by 5 bases, and 10 bases separated the two germline ends. This CDR3 has 14 amino acids. Germline V lookup: CDR1 MGHRA, CDR2 YSYEKL. Written as DNA, the CDR3 is TGCGCCAGCAGCCAAGACAGTCGGGGAACTGAAGCTTTCTTT. It specifies CASSQDSRGTEAFF.

The chain carries TRBV14 and TRBJ1-1; possibly TRBD1 for D (5 bases). V was trimmed by 0 bases and J by 4 bases, leaving 12 bases between them. The CDR3 covers 15 residues. The V gene's germline CDR1 is SGHDN and CDR2 FVKESK. In DNA, the CDR3 is TGTGCCAGCAGCCAAGACAGGGCGGTGACCACTGAAGCTTTCTTT. Protein sequence: CASSQDRAVTTEAFF.

The gene calls are TRBV24-1 and TRBJ2-2, with 13 bases fitting TRBD2. Germline loops: CDR1 KGHDR, CDR2 SFDVKD. The V gene end was trimmed by 6 bases and the J gene end by 7 bases; junction bases not matched to a gene: 7. The CDR3 sequence is 16 residues long. As DNA, the CDR3 is TGTGCCACCAGTCCCGGACTAGCGGGAGAGGTCGGGGAGCTGTTTTTT. Its translation: CATSPGLAGEVGELFF.

V gene TRBV4-1 combines with J gene TRBJ2-1; D gene uncertain. The CDR3 has 15 amino acids. The ends were cut back, 1 base at V and 5 bases at J, with 12 bases in the middle. Germline assignment: CDR1 MGHRA and CDR2 YSYEKL. This chain's CDR3 is CASSQVQFTNNEQFF. In nucleotides, the CDR3 is TGCGCCAGCAGCCAAGTCCAATTTACAAACAATGAGCAGTTCTTC.

The genes are TRBV19 and TRBJ1-5; 10 bases fit TRBD1. V dropped 6 bases and J dropped 0; count of bases not matched to a gene: 11. This CDR3 has 18 amino acids. Germline lookup yields CDR1 LNHDA and CDR2 SQIVND (reference sequence). The CDR3 coding sequence is TGTGCCAGTAGAAGCGACAGGGGGCTAGGCGATAGCAATCAGCCCCAGCATTTT. This encodes CASRSDRGLGDSNQPQHF.

The chain couples TRBV6-6 to TRBJ2-3; 10 bases match TRBD2. The germline gives CDR1 MNHNY, CDR2 SVGAGI (reference sequence). Trimming took 2 bases from V and 3 from J; bases not matched to a gene: 5. There are 16 residues in the CDR3. For the CDR3, the DNA is TGTGCCAGCAGTTACCTAGCGGGAGAGGAAACAGATACGCAGTATTTT. Translated: CASSYLAGEETDTQYF.

V and J are TRBV12-3 or TRBV12-4 and TRBJ2-7; no clear D gene. There are 13 residues in the CDR3. The V end lost 2 bases, the J end lost 0 bases, and 5 bases lay between the germline ends. CDR3 region: CASSLINSYEQYF. CDR3 nucleotide sequence: TGTGCCAGCAGTTTAATTAACTCCTACGAGCAGTACTTC.

This clone was seen only once. The rearrangement uses TRBV7-8 and TRBJ2-7, with 8 bases identical to TRBD2. The CDR3 loop spans 14 amino acids. Losses at the gene ends were 6 bases for V and 5 bases for J; bases not matched to a gene: 9. Germline values: CDR1 SGHVS, CDR2 FQNEAQ. The CDR3 nucleotides are TGTGCCAGCAGTTACTGGACTAGCAAGGACGAGCAGTACTTC. The encoded protein is CASSYWTSKDEQYF.

V gene TRBV5-1 combines with J gene TRBJ2-1, with TRBD1 matching 8 bases. Germline V gives CDR1 SGHRS, CDR2 YFSETQ. The trim removed 5 bases at V and 6 bases at J, leaving 4 bases unmatched. CDR3 length equals 13 residues. Here the CDR3 DNA reads TGCGCCAGCAGAGGCGACAGGGGCAATGAGCAGTTCTTC. This gives the protein CASRGDRGNEQFF.

The chain is built from TRBV2 and TRBJ2-6, with D unclear. The germline V gene has CDR1 SNHLY and CDR2 FYNNEI. The germline V and J ends were trimmed by 2 bases and 0 bases, with 8 bases remaining between them. The CDR3 has 16 amino acids. CDR3 residues: CASSETAFSGANVLTF. The CDR3 bases are TGTGCCAGCAGTGAAACAGCCTTCTCTGGGGCCAACGTCCTGACTTTC.

The chain links TRBV7-2 to TRBJ1-5, with 8 bases fitting TRBD1. The V segment lost 5 bases and the J segment 3 bases; nucleotides outside the gene matches: 3. From germline, CDR1 is SGHTA and CDR2 FQGNSA. CDR3 length: 14 residues. CDR3 loop: CASSRTGNNQPQHF. CDR3 coding DNA: TGTGCCAGCAGCAGGACAGGGAACAATCAGCCCCAGCATTTT.

This sequence joins TRBV6-5 and TRBJ1-1, with 9 nucleotides matching TRBD1. Germline CDR1 is MNHEY and CDR2 is SVGAGI. CDR3 size: 13 residues. Losses at the gene ends were 1 base for V and 11 bases for J; bases not matched to a gene: 5. CDR3 coding DNA: TGTGCCAGCAGTTACTTTGGGGGACAGGGTGCTTTCTTT. Its protein product is CASSYFGGQGAFF.

This clone was observed once. The chain employs TRBV18 and TRBJ2-1; D is undetermined. Trimming took off 0 bases at V and 12 bases at J, with 12 bases between the two ends. The germline CDR1 and CDR2 sequences are KGHSH and LQKENI. The CDR3 has 13 residues. The CDR3 loop is CASSPPGPPPQFF. CDR3 sequence (DNA): TGTGCCAGCTCACCACCGGGCCCCCCGCCGCAGTTCTTC.

The table lists this clone with a count of one. This chain connects TRBV10-3 to TRBJ2-5; 7 positions agree with TRBD2. Per germline, CDR1 ENHRY and CDR2 SYGVKD. The CDR3 is 16 residues long. J gave up 2 bases and V 0 bases, and 6 bases lay outside the gene matches. Here the CDR3 reads CAISESASGPQETQYF. For the CDR3, the DNA is TGTGCCATCAGTGAGTCGGCTAGCGGTCCGCAAGAGACCCAGTACTTC.

The chain joins TRBV6-1 to TRBJ1-2; 7 bases map to TRBD1. Per germline, CDR1 MNHNS and CDR2 SASEGT. V was pared by 3 bases and J by 1 base, with 2 bases of the junction left unmatched. The CDR3 spans 14 residues. The CDR3 nucleotides are TGTGCCAGCAGTGACAGGGGGGTTAACTATGGCTACACCTTC. As protein: CASSDRGVNYGYTF.

This chain joins TRBV7-8 and TRBJ2-2; D ambiguous. V was clipped by 2 bases and J by 4 bases, with 8 bases between them. The germline CDR1 and CDR2 sequences are SGHVS and FQNEAQ. The CDR3 sequence is 14 residues long. CDR3 residues: CASSLSRSTGELFF. The CDR3 nucleotides read TGTGCCAGCAGCTTATCCCGGAGCACCGGGGAGCTGTTTTTT.

This clone was seen ten or more times. The rearrangement links TRBV7-9 to TRBJ2-7, with TRBD1 matching 10 bases. This CDR3 is 15 amino acids long. With 5 bases clipped from V and 5 bases from J, the junction kept 9 bases outside the gene matches. Germline CDR1 SEHNR, CDR2 FQNEAQ (reference sequence). The CDR3 bases are TGTGCCAGCAGCCCACCGACAGGGGGCTCGGACGAGCAGTACTTC. This encodes CASSPPTGGSDEQYF.